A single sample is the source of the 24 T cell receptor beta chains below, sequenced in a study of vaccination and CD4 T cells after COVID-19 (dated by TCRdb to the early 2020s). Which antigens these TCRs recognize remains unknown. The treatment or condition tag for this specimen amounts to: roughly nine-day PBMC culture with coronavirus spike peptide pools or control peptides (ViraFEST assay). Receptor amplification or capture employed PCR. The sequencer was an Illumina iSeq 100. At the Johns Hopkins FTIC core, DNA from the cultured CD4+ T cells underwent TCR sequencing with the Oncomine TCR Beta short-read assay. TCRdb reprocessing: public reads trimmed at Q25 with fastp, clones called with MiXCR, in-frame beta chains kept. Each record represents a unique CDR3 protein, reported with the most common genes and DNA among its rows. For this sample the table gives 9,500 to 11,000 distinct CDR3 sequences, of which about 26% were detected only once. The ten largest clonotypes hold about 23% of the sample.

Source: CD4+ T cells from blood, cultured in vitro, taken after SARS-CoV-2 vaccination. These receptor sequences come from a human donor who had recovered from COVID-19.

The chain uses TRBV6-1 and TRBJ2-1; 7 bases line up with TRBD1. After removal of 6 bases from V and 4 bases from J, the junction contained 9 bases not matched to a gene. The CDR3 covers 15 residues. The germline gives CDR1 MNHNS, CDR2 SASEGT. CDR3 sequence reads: CASSSQGTRYNEQFF. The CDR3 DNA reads TGTGCCAGCAGCTCACAGGGGACGCGGTACAATGAGCAGTTCTTC.

The CDR3 nucleotides are TGCGCCAGCAGTGAGCTCCAGGTAGCGGGAGTATACGAGCAGTACTTC. As protein: CASSELQVAGVYEQYF. The genes are TRBV10-1 and TRBJ2-7; 9 bases line up with TRBD2. After removal of 2 bases from V and 4 bases from J, the junction contained 9 bases not matched to a gene. CDR1 is WNHNN and CDR2 is SYGVQD in the germline V gene (reference sequence). CDR3 length equals 16 residues.

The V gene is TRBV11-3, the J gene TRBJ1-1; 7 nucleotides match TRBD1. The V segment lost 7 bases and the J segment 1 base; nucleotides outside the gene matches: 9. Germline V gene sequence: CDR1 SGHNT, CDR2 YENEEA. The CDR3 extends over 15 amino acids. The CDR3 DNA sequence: TGTGCCAGCACCCTAGGAGGGGGCAGGAACACTGAAGCTTTCTTT. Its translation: CASTLGGGRNTEAFF.

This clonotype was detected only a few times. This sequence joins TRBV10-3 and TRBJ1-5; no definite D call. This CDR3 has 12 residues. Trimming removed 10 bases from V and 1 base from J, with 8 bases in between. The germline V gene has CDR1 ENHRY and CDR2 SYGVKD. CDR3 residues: CATRDSNQPQHF. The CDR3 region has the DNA TGTGCCACCCGTGACAGCAATCAGCCCCAGCATTTT.

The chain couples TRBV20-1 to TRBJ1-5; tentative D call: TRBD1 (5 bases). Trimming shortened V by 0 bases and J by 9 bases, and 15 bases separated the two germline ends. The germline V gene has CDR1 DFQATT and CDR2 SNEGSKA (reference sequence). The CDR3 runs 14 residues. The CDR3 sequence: CSAREAGPTSPQHF. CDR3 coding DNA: TGCAGTGCTAGAGAGGCGGGACCGACATCGCCCCAGCATTTT.

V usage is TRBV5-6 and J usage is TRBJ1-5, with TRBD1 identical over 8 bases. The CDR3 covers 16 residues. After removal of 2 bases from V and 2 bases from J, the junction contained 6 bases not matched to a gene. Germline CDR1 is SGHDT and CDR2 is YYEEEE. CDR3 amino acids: CASSLAGGRGNQPQHF. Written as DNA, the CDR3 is TGTGCCAGCAGCTTAGCAGGGGGCAGGGGCAATCAGCCCCAGCATTTT.

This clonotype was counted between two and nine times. The CDR3, as DNA: TGTGCCAGCAGCTTGGCCTTGGGTAGCGGCCAAGAGACCCAGTACTTC. It translates to CASSLALGSGQETQYF. The rearrangement uses TRBV5-6 and TRBJ2-5, with D tentatively TRBD2 (6 bases). The CDR3 is made up of 16 amino acids. Between the trimmed V and J ends, which lost 0 bases and 1 base, there was a span of 13 bases. Per the germline V gene, CDR1 is SGHDT and CDR2 is YYEEEE.

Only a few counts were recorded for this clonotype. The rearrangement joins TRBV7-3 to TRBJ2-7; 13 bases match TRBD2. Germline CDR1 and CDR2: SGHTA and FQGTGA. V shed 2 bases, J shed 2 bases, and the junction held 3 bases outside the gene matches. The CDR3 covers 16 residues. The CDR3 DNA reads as TGTGCCAGCAGCTTAGCCGGGACTAGCGGGGCCTACGAGCAGTACTTC. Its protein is CASSLAGTSGAYEQYF.

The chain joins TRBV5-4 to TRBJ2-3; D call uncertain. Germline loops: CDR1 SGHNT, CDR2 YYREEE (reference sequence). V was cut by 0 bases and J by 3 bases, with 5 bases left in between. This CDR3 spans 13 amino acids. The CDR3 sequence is CASSLGQTDTQYF. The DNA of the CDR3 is TGTGCCAGCAGCTTGGGGCAGACAGATACGCAGTATTTT.

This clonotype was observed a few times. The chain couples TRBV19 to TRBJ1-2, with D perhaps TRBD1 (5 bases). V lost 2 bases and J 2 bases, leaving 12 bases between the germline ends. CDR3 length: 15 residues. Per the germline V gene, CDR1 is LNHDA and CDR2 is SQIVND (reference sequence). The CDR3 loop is CASSIYPGHNYGYTF. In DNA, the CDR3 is TGTGCCAGTAGTATATATCCAGGGCACAACTATGGCTACACCTTC.

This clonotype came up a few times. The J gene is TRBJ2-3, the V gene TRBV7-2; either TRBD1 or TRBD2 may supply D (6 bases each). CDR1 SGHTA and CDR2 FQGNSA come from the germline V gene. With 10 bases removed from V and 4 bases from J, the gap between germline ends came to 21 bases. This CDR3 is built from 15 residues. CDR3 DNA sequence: TGTGCCATGGACGGGGGCGCCCCGAGTGCAGATACGCAGTATTTT. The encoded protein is CAMDGGAPSADTQYF. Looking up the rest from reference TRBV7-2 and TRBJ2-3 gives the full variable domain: GAGVSQSPSNKVTEKGKDVELRCDPISGHTALYWYRQSLGQGLEFLIYFQGNSAPDKSGLPSDRFSAERTGGSVSTLTIQRTQQEDSAVYLCAMDGGAPSADTQYFGPGTRLTVL.

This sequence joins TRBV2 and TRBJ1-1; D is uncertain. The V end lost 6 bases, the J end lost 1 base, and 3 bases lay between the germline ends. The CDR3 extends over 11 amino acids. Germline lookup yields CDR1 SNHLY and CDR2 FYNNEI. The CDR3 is CASRENTEAFF. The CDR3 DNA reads TGTGCCAGCAGAGAGAACACTGAAGCTTTCTTT.

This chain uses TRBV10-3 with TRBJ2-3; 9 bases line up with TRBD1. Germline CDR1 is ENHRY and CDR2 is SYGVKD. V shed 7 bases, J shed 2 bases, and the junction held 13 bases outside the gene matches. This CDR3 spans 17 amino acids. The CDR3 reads CAITAETGGWDTDTQYF. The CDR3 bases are TGTGCCATCACCGCTGAGACAGGGGGTTGGGACACAGATACGCAGTATTTT.

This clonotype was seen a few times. CDR3 sequence (DNA): TGCAGTGCTAGAGTGGTCGGGATCGGGTACGAGCAGTACTTC. Translating gives CSARVVGIGYEQYF. V and J are TRBV20-1 and TRBJ2-7; TRBD2 might be the D (5 bases). Trimming left V 1 base short and J 4 bases short, with 14 bases between. CDR1 is DFQATT and CDR2 is SNEGSKA in the germline V gene (reference sequence). This CDR3 spans 14 amino acids.

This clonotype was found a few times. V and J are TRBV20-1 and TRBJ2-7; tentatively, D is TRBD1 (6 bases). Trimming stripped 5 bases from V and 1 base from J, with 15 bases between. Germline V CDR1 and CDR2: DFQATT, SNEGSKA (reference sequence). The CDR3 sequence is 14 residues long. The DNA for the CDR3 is TGCAGTGCTCCCCGACAGGCTACTTCCTACGAGCAGTACTTC. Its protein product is CSAPRQATSYEQYF.

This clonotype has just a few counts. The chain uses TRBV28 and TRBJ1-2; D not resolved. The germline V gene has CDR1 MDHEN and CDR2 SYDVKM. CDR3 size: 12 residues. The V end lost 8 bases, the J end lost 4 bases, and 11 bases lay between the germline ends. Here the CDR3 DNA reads TGTGCCAGCCAAACAGCGCCCTATGGCTACACCTTC. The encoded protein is CASQTAPYGYTF.

CDR3 residues: CASSYYPRGYGYTF. The CDR3, as DNA: TGTGCCAGCAGTTACTATCCGCGGGGCTATGGCTACACCTTC. The V and J genes are TRBV6-5 and TRBJ1-2; D is uncertain. Germline V CDR1 and CDR2: MNHEY, SVGAGI. The CDR3 length is 14 residues. V was clipped by 1 base and J by 4 bases, with 10 bases between them.

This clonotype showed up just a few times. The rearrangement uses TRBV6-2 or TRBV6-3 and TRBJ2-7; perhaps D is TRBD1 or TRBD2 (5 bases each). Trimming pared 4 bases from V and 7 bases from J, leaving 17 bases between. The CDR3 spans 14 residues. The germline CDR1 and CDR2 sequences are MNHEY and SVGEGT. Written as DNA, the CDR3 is TGTGCCAGCAGTTCCATAGAACAGGCGGGTGAGCAGTACTTC. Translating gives CASSSIEQAGEQYF.

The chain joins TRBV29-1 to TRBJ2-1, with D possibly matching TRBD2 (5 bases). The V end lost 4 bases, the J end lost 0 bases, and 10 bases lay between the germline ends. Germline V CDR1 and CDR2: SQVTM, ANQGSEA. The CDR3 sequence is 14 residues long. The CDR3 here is CSVVGSHSYNEQFF. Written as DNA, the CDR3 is TGCAGCGTTGTGGGGAGTCACTCCTACAATGAGCAGTTCTTC.

The CDR3 DNA is TGTGCCAGCAGTCCCTTCCGGACTCTTACCTACGAGCAGTACTTC. It translates to CASSPFRTLTYEQYF. This sequence joins TRBV12-3 or TRBV12-4 and TRBJ2-7; D may be TRBD2 (5 bases). This CDR3 has 15 residues. V was trimmed by 5 bases and J by 2 bases, leaving 16 bases between them.

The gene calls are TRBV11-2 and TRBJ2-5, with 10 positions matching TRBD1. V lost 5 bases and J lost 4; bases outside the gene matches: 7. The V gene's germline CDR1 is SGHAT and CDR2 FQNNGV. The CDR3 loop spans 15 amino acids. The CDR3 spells CASSRRDRGGETQYF. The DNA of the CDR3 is TGTGCCAGCAGCCGCCGGGACAGGGGAGGAGAGACCCAGTACTTC.

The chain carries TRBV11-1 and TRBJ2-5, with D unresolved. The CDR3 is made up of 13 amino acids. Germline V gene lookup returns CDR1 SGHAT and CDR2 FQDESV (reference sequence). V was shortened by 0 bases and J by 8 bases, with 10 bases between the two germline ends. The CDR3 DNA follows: TGTGCCAGCAGCTTAGCCGGTTCTGACACCCAGTACTTC. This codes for CASSLAGSDTQYF.

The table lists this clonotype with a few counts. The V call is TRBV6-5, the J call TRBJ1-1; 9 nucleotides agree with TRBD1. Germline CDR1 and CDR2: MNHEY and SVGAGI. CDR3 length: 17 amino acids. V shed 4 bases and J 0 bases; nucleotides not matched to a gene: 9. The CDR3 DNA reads TGTGCCAGCAGTTTACAGGGGGCGGTAGTGATGAACACTGAAGCTTTCTTT. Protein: CASSLQGAVVMNTEAFF.

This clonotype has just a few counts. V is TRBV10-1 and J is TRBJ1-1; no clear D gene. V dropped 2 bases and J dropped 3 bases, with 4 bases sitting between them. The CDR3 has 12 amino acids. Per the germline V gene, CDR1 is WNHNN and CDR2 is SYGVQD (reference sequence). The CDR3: CASSEADTEAFF. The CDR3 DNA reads TGCGCCAGCAGTGAGGCAGACACTGAAGCTTTCTTT.